The present T cell receptor beta chain was sequenced within a study of blood T cell repertoires in COVID-19. Study in general: COVID-19 samples collected from the United States, Italy and Spain covered acute and convalescent phases.

CDR3 length: 16 residues. Germline assignment: CDR1 SEHNR and CDR2 FQNEAQ (reference sequence). Trimming removed 5 bases from V and 2 bases from J, with 17 bases in between. Method: immunoSEQ multiplex PCR; TCRdb's copy keeps in-frame clones and lacks some. The table lists around 70,000 clones, approximately 81% of them singletons. The chain combines TRBV7-9 with TRBJ2-3; D is perhaps TRBD2 (7 bases). Sequenced sample: peripheral blood. This sequence was found in an elderly woman with active or convalescent COVID-19. DNA for the CDR3: TGTGCCAGCAGCGACCGGGGGGCCAGTCTCACAGATACGCAGTATTTT. It yields the protein CASSDRGASLTDTQYF.